These 2 T cell receptor beta chains originate from one sample sequenced in a study of CD8+CD57+ T cells in acquired aplastic anemia. Sequencing involved patients with CD8+CD57+ cell expansion previously shown by flow cytometry. Profiling that covered TCR beta VDJ and CDR3 relied on genomic DNA as its template. TCRdb re-called the reads with MiXCR, one entry per CDR3 protein. The table shows about 160,000 distinct CDR3 sequences, with 40% to 50% occurring only once. The material sequenced was sorted CD4+, CD8+, or CD8+CD57+ T cells (not recorded which) from PBMCs. Receptor source: a human donor with aplastic anemia.

This clonotype was detected ten times or more. The chain links TRBV11-1 to TRBJ2-1; D gene unclear. Deletions cut 0 bases from V and 9 bases from J, with 12 bases between. CDR3 length: 14 amino acids. Germline V gene sequence: CDR1 SGHAT, CDR2 FQDESV (reference sequence). This CDR3 is CASSLALGWPEQFF. The CDR3 DNA reads as TGTGCCAGCAGCTTAGCGCTGGGGTGGCCTGAGCAGTTCTTC.

This clonotype showed up just once. V is TRBV7-9 and J is TRBJ1-5; D call uncertain. This CDR3 comprises 13 residues. Germline V gives CDR1 SEHNR, CDR2 FQNEAQ (reference sequence). Between the trimmed V and J ends, which lost 1 base and 7 bases, there was a span of 8 bases. The CDR3 region is CASSLGGGQPQHF. DNA for the CDR3: TGTGCCAGCAGCTTAGGAGGAGGCCAGCCCCAGCATTTT.